This T cell receptor (beta chain) was profiled in a study of blood T cell repertoires in COVID-19 (dated by TCRdb to 2018 to 2020). Regarding the study in general: Samples covering the acute and convalescent phases of COVID-19 were provided by collaborators in the United States, Italy and Spain. Where HLA class I and class II types were available, the types were taken from metadata supplied by the sample provider, not from assay-based typing. Deeply sampled blood TCRbeta repertoires from subjects exposed to, actively infected with, or recovered from COVID-19 were included in the dataset. Samples were obtained from the ongoing ImmuneRACE study (first 160 participants) and from about 1,300 subjects provided by 6 global collaborators. A freely available public database, intended as a resource for researchers studying the immune response to SARS-CoV-2, is where the repertoires were released. Sample metadata almost always included a de-identified subject ID, COVID-19 status, age in years and sex. The material from the prospective study consisted of cDNA or gDNA derived from T cells, B-cell-depleted T cells, or PBMCs.

The immunoSEQ Assay, a bias-controlled multiplex PCR, was used to amplify TCRbeta CDR3 regions from genomic DNA. As for the authors' bioinformatics: The number of nucleated cells in each sample was estimated from the amplification of reference gene primers within the assay. Sequence reads were collapsed and filtered to measure the absolute abundance of every unique TCRbeta CDR3 rearrangement. For each sample, productive Simpson clonality was calculated as the square root of Simpson's diversity index over productive rearrangements. TCRdb obtained this table from immuneACCESS and retained in-frame rearrangements with V and J assigned. These tables miss some clones; where compared with another copy, unresolved V genes account for less than half of the shortfall, and the remainder is unexplained. Clonal size and the V and J genes are those of that table, whereas D and trimming came from the DNA. The sample yields 150,000 to 200,000 clones; approximately 85% were counted once. Together, the top ten hold more than 2.5% of the sample.

A note on this clone: Its antigen target is currently unknown. No much larger clonotype is one base removed from it; base qualities were not supplied.

Overall results and qualifications from the work: The amount of clinical and demographic metadata varied by source and participant and was provided uncurated.

The junction shows trimming of 7 bases on V and 7 bases on J, plus 22 bases between the germline ends. The cysteine opens and the phenylalanine closes a CDR3 of 15 amino acids. Left in the record is the CDR3 DNA by itself, 45 bases read in frame from the first base. The germline V gene encodes CDR1 MNHEY and CDR2 SVGAGI. The collaborating institutions used their own protocols to collect whole blood in K2EDTA tubes. For TCRbeta analysis, collaborators shipped samples in one of three forms: frozen whole blood, isolated PBMCs, or DNA extracted from either of those sample types. The sequence came from a man between 60 and 75 years old with acute or convalescent COVID-19. Material: peripheral blood. The chain was built from TRBV6-5 and TRBJ1-2; 6 matching bases give a weak D call of TRBD1. The base sequence is TGTGCCAGCATGACCCGCAGCAGGGGTAAAGGTGGCTACACCTTC. It translates as CASMTRSRGKGGYTF.